This T cell receptor (beta chain) stems from a study of blood T cell repertoires in COVID-19 (dated by TCRdb to 2018 to 2020). For the study in its entirety: Samples covering the acute and convalescent phases of COVID-19 were provided by collaborators in the United States, Italy and Spain. Subjects who had been exposed to COVID-19, were actively infected with it, or had recovered from it provided the deeply sampled blood TCRbeta repertoires that made up the dataset. The prospective study material was composed of cDNA or gDNA derived from T cells, B-cell-depleted T cells, or PBMCs. Samples came from the ongoing ImmuneRACE study (first 160 participants) plus 1,254 subjects from 6 global collaborators. Where HLA class I and class II types were available, the types were taken from metadata supplied by the sample provider, not from assay-based typing. The repertoires were made available in a free public database intended to serve as a resource for research on the immune response to SARS-CoV-2. Sample metadata almost always included a de-identified subject ID, COVID-19 status, age in years and sex. What the research found in general, with its limitations: The amount of clinical and demographic metadata varied by source and participant and was provided uncurated.

The immunoSEQ Assay, a bias-controlled multiplex PCR, was used to amplify TCRbeta CDR3 regions from genomic DNA. On the authors' methods: The number of nucleated cells in each sample was estimated by amplification of reference gene primers within the assay. To quantify the absolute abundance of each unique TCRbeta CDR3 rearrangement, sequence reads were collapsed and filtered. For each sample, productive Simpson clonality was calculated by taking the square root of Simpson's diversity index across productive rearrangements. Imported from immuneACCESS, the table was reduced by TCRdb to in-frame sequences with V and J called. These copies leave out some clones; in studies compared against another copy, an unresolved V gene accounts for under half, and the cause of the remainder is not known. That table gives V, J and clone size, and the DNA gave D and trimming. In all, the sample holds 40,000 to 45,000 clones, and 79% of those were seen once. The ten largest clones add up to 30% to 35% of the sample.

Each collaborating institution followed its own protocols to collect whole blood in K2EDTA tubes. For TCRbeta analysis, collaborators shipped samples in one of three forms: frozen whole blood, isolated PBMCs, or DNA extracted from either of those sample types. In regard to this clone: Its antigen has not been determined. No much larger clone exists at a distance of one base, and base qualities are not known.

V and J are truncated by 3 bases and 4 bases respectively, leaving an intervening sequence of 9 bases. From cysteine to phenylalanine, the CDR3 is 13 amino acids long. The CDR3 DNA has 39 bases and is translated from base 1. CDR1 and CDR2 (MNHEY, SMNVEV) derive from the germline V gene (reference sequence). Input material: peripheral blood. Recombination connected TRBV27 to TRBJ1-2; no D gene call is confident. The TCR originated in a woman older than 75 with acute or convalescent COVID-19. CDR3 reads: CASSFGNLYGYTF. In nucleotides, the sequence is TGTGCCAGCAGTTTTGGCAACCTCTATGGCTACACCTTC.